This T cell receptor beta chain was recovered during a study of blood T cell repertoires in COVID-19. Looking at the study overall: There were acute and convalescent COVID-19 samples, and they came from the United States, Italy and Spain.

Trimming stripped 6 bases from V and 3 bases from J, with 17 bases between. There are 15 residues in the CDR3. Germline V CDR1 and CDR2: SGHRS, YFSETQ. Libraries were prepared by immunoSEQ multiplex PCR; TCRdb keeps only in-frame clonotypes and omits some of them. The data show nearly 50,000 clones, about nine tenths seen once. This clonotype originated in a woman of 80 years or more with COVID-19, enrolled during active disease. The chain joins TRBV5-1 to TRBJ2-3, with D perhaps TRBD2 (6 bases). The sample was peripheral blood. The CDR3 sequence: CASTTGEPETDTQYF. The CDR3 DNA reads as TGCGCCAGCACGACGGGAGAACCGGAGACAGATACGCAGTATTTT.